This TCR beta chain was found in a study of blood T cell repertoires in COVID-19. For the study at large: Acute and convalescent COVID-19 specimens originated in the United States, Italy and Spain. Sources were T cells, B-cell-depleted T cells, or PBMCs; the material itself was cDNA or gDNA.

Trimming took 9 bases from V and 3 from J, leaving 17 bases between them. The germline CDR1 and CDR2 sequences are LNHDA and SQIVND (reference sequence). CDR3 length: 15 amino acids. How the authors handled the data: Reference gene primer amplification gave estimated nucleated cell counts. Generated by immunoSEQ multiplex PCR, the TCRdb table keeps only in-frame clones and is missing some. From that table come the V and J calls and clone size; the DNA was used to work out D and trimming. The sample has 21,000 or so clones; 83% are singletons. This clone showed up just once. This clonotype originated in a human donor in a cohort sampled during active COVID-19. V and J are TRBV19 and TRBJ2-2; maybe TRBD2 (6 bases). The sample taken for sequencing was peripheral blood. The chain's CDR3 is CASQTASGDTGELFF. Here the CDR3 DNA reads TGTGCCAGCCAGACTGCGTCGGGAGACACCGGGGAGCTGTTTTTT. Based on the CDR3 plus reference TRBV19 and TRBJ2-2, the full variable domain is DGGITQSPKYLFRKEGQNVTLSCEQNLNHDAMYWYRQDPGQGLRLIYYSQIVNDFQKGDIAEGYSVSREKKESFPLTVTSAQKNPTAFYLCASQTASGDTGELFFGEGSRLTVL.